This is a list of T cell receptor beta chains from one sample in a study of blood T cell repertoires in COVID-19. This table comes from immunoSEQ multiplex PCR, and its TCRdb copy is limited to in-frame clones, with some not included. The sample includes some 250,000 clones, about 86% of them seen just once. Material for sequencing was peripheral blood. The origin of the receptors is a woman at least 80 years old with acute or convalescent COVID-19. Both conserved end residues are part of each CDR3. D genes are given only for firm matches. Size values are once, few and many counts, or a class for expanded clones, and some rows have none.

v_gene: TRBV12-3/TRBV12-4
abundance: -
j_gene: TRBJ1-6
d_gene: TRBD1
CDR3aa: CASSGRGGQALHF
CDR3nt: TGTGCCAGCAGTGGTAGGGGGGGACAGGCCCTCCACTTT

v_gene: TRBV4-1
abundance: -
j_gene: TRBJ2-3
d_gene: TRBD2
CDR3aa: CASSQRSGRGGTDTQYF
CDR3nt: TGCGCCAGCAGCCAAAGATCGGGGCGGGGGGGCACAGATACGCAGTATTTT

v_gene: TRBV1
abundance: -
j_gene: TRBJ2-3
d_gene: -
CDR3aa: CTSSQTREGGASTDTQYF
CDR3nt: TGCACCAGCAGCCAGACCCGAGAGGGCGGGGCTAGCACAGATACGCAGTATTTT

v_gene: TRBV28
abundance: -
j_gene: TRBJ1-2
d_gene: -
CDR3aa: CASSLYERAGGYTF
CDR3nt: TGTGCCAGCAGTTTATACGAGCGGGCGGGTGGCTACACCTTC

v_gene: TRBV5-4
abundance: -
j_gene: TRBJ2-3
d_gene: TRBD2
CDR3aa: CASSPGSGTGDTQYF
CDR3nt: TGTGCCAGCAGCCCGGGTAGCGGGACGGGGGATACGCAGTATTTT

v_gene: TRBV4-1
abundance: few
j_gene: TRBJ1-1
d_gene: -
CDR3aa: CASSPGIPNTEAFF
CDR3nt: TGCGCCAGCAGCCCAGGGATTCCGAACACTGAAGCTTTCTTT

v_gene: TRBV7-3
abundance: -
j_gene: TRBJ1-3
d_gene: -
CDR3aa: CASSLVGSGGNTIYF
CDR3nt: TGTGCCAGCAGCTTAGTCGGGAGCGGTGGAAACACCATATATTTT

v_gene: TRBV27
abundance: -
j_gene: TRBJ2-1
d_gene: TRBD1
CDR3aa: CASNRGGEQFF
CDR3nt: TGTGCCAGCAACCGAGGGGGCGAGCAGTTCTTC

v_gene: TRBV7-9
abundance: -
j_gene: TRBJ1-3
d_gene: -
CDR3aa: CAILGAGNTIYF
CDR3nt: TGTGCCATTCTCGGAGCTGGAAACACCATATATTTT

v_gene: TRBV5-6
abundance: -
j_gene: TRBJ2-7
d_gene: TRBD1
CDR3aa: CASSLARGQGSTSEQYF
CDR3nt: TGTGCCAGCAGCTTGGCCCGCGGACAGGGGAGTACTAGCGAGCAGTACTTC

v_gene: TRBV19
abundance: -
j_gene: TRBJ2-2
d_gene: TRBD2
CDR3aa: CASTMGGGFGTGELFF
CDR3nt: TGTGCCAGTACCATGGGGGGAGGGTTCGGCACCGGGGAGCTGTTTTTT

v_gene: TRBV27
abundance: -
j_gene: TRBJ2-1
d_gene: TRBD1
CDR3aa: CASTASGQGLWDEQFF
CDR3nt: TGTGCCAGCACCGCATCGGGACAGGGGTTGTGGGATGAGCAGTTCTTC

v_gene: TRBV19
abundance: -
j_gene: TRBJ1-1
d_gene: -
CDR3aa: CASSIGQINTEAFF
CDR3nt: TGTGCCAGTAGTATAGGACAGATAAACACTGAAGCTTTCTTT

v_gene: TRBV2
abundance: few
j_gene: TRBJ2-1
d_gene: -
CDR3aa: CASSEGRNYNEQFF
CDR3nt: TGTGCCAGCAGTGAGGGCCGTAATTACAATGAGCAGTTCTTC

v_gene: TRBV6-5
abundance: -
j_gene: TRBJ2-5
d_gene: TRBD2
CDR3aa: CASSEGQRGTQYF
CDR3nt: TGTGCCAGCAGCGAGGGCCAGCGGGGGACCCAGTACTTC

v_gene: TRBV11-2
abundance: few
j_gene: TRBJ1-4
d_gene: -
CDR3aa: CASSFLGREKLFF
CDR3nt: TGTGCCAGCAGCTTCCTTGGGAGGGAAAAACTGTTTTTT

v_gene: TRBV27
abundance: -
j_gene: TRBJ1-5
d_gene: TRBD1
CDR3aa: CASSLGQGANQPQHF
CDR3nt: TGTGCCAGCAGTTTGGGACAGGGGGCGAATCAGCCCCAGCATTTT

v_gene: TRBV6-5
abundance: -
j_gene: TRBJ2-3
d_gene: -
CDR3aa: CASSRTETTDTQYF
CDR3nt: TGTGCCAGCAGCCGGACAGAAACCACAGATACGCAGTATTTT

v_gene: TRBV3-1/TRBV3-2
abundance: -
j_gene: TRBJ2-2
d_gene: -
CDR3aa: CASSQGSVAGELFF
CDR3nt: TGTGCCAGCAGCCAAGGGTCGGTGGCCGGGGAGCTGTTTTTT

v_gene: TRBV28
abundance: -
j_gene: TRBJ1-5
d_gene: TRBD1
CDR3aa: CASSSGTGHNQPQHF
CDR3nt: TGTGCCAGCAGTTCCGGGACAGGGCACAATCAGCCCCAGCATTTT

v_gene: TRBV6-5
abundance: -
j_gene: TRBJ1-1
d_gene: -
CDR3aa: CASSYPRQGSSEAFF
CDR3nt: TGTGCCAGCAGTTACCCCCGGCAGGGAAGCTCTGAAGCTTTCTTT

v_gene: TRBV10-1
abundance: -
j_gene: TRBJ2-1
d_gene: TRBD1
CDR3aa: CASSRDRGLDEQFF
CDR3nt: TGCGCCAGCAGCCGGGACAGGGGTTTGGATGAGCAGTTCTTC

v_gene: TRBV6-6
abundance: -
j_gene: TRBJ1-2
d_gene: TRBD1
CDR3aa: CASNPPGQGSYGYTF
CDR3nt: TGTGCCAGCAACCCACCCGGACAGGGTAGCTATGGCTACACCTTC

v_gene: TRBV19
abundance: -
j_gene: TRBJ1-6
d_gene: -
CDR3aa: CASSITVPGNSPLHF
CDR3nt: TGTGCCAGTAGTATTACGGTCCCCGGGAATTCACCCCTCCACTTT

v_gene: TRBV6-5
abundance: once
j_gene: TRBJ1-2
d_gene: TRBD1
CDR3aa: CASSTQSTGGGYTF
CDR3nt: TGTGCCAGCAGCACACAATCTACAGGGGGTGGCTACACCTTC

v_gene: TRBV5-5
abundance: -
j_gene: TRBJ1-1
d_gene: -
CDR3aa: CASSRGGGSNTEAFF
CDR3nt: TGTGCCAGCAGCCGGGGGGGCGGCTCGAACACTGAAGCTTTCTTT

v_gene: TRBV7-2
abundance: few
j_gene: TRBJ1-1
d_gene: -
CDR3aa: CASSFLGDTEAFF
CDR3nt: TGTGCCAGCAGCTTCTTAGGGGACACTGAAGCTTTCTTT

v_gene: TRBV5-1
abundance: -
j_gene: TRBJ2-5
d_gene: TRBD2
CDR3aa: CASSLAAGGEEETQYF
CDR3nt: TGCGCCAGCAGCTTGGCTGCGGGGGGTGAAGAAGAGACCCAGTACTTC

v_gene: TRBV19
abundance: -
j_gene: TRBJ1-5
d_gene: -
CDR3aa: CASSITPRAGHQPQHF
CDR3nt: TGTGCCAGTAGTATAACCCCCAGGGCAGGGCATCAGCCCCAGCATTTT

v_gene: TRBV29-1
abundance: once
j_gene: TRBJ1-1
d_gene: TRBD1
CDR3aa: CSLSDRDTEAFF
CDR3nt: TGCAGCCTTAGTGACAGGGACACTGAAGCTTTCTTT

v_gene: TRBV7-3
abundance: -
j_gene: TRBJ2-3
d_gene: TRBD2
CDR3aa: CASSDSGGAADTQYF
CDR3nt: TGTGCCAGCAGCGATAGCGGGGGGGCGGCAGATACGCAGTATTTT

v_gene: TRBV3-1/TRBV3-2
abundance: -
j_gene: TRBJ1-6
d_gene: TRBD1
CDR3aa: CASSQRTGMSPLHF
CDR3nt: TGTGCCAGCAGCCAAAGGACAGGGATGTCACCCCTCCACTTT

v_gene: TRBV6-1
abundance: once
j_gene: TRBJ1-4
d_gene: -
CDR3aa: CASSEGAFYEKLFF
CDR3nt: TGTGCCAGCAGTGAGGGGGCTTTCTATGAAAAACTGTTTTTT

v_gene: TRBV2
abundance: once
j_gene: TRBJ1-2
d_gene: -
CDR3aa: CASSFTGDYGYTF
CDR3nt: TGTGCCAGCAGTTTCACAGGCGACTATGGCTACACCTTC

v_gene: TRBV3-1/TRBV3-2
abundance: few
j_gene: TRBJ2-7
d_gene: -
CDR3aa: CASSPRQGGNEQYF
CDR3nt: TGTGCCAGCAGCCCCCGACAGGGAGGAAACGAGCAGTACTTC

v_gene: TRBV10-3
abundance: once
j_gene: TRBJ2-1
d_gene: -
CDR3aa: CAISESPETAFKQFF
CDR3nt: TGTGCCATCAGTGAGTCACCCGAGACAGCCTTCAAGCAGTTCTTC

v_gene: TRBV5-1
abundance: -
j_gene: TRBJ1-3
d_gene: -
CDR3aa: CASSLGGGNTIYF
CDR3nt: TGCGCCAGCAGCTTGGGAGGTGGAAACACCATATATTTT

v_gene: TRBV11-2
abundance: once
j_gene: TRBJ2-7
d_gene: TRBD2
CDR3aa: CASSLGSGGYEQYF
CDR3nt: TGTGCCAGCAGCTTAGGTTCGGGGGGCTACGAGCAGTACTTC

v_gene: TRBV6-6
abundance: -
j_gene: TRBJ2-7
d_gene: -
CDR3aa: CASSYSTIQGTYEQYF
CDR3nt: TGTGCCAGCAGTTACTCGACGATCCAGGGGACGTACGAGCAGTACTTC

v_gene: TRBV4-1
abundance: -
j_gene: TRBJ2-1
d_gene: TRBD1
CDR3aa: CASSQDWTGPNEQFF
CDR3nt: TGCGCCAGCAGCCAAGACTGGACAGGCCCCAATGAGCAGTTCTTC

v_gene: TRBV18
abundance: -
j_gene: TRBJ2-7
d_gene: TRBD1
CDR3aa: CASSQGQWAYEQYF
CDR3nt: TGTGCCAGCTCACAGGGACAGTGGGCCTACGAGCAGTACTTC

v_gene: TRBV5-1
abundance: -
j_gene: TRBJ1-3
d_gene: -
CDR3aa: CASSSSGGYSSGNTIYF
CDR3nt: TGCGCCAGCAGCTCCTCGGGTGGATATAGCTCTGGAAACACCATATATTTT

v_gene: TRBV28
abundance: once
j_gene: TRBJ1-1
d_gene: -
CDR3aa: CASSLQNTEAFF
CDR3nt: TGTGCCAGCAGTTTACAAAACACTGAAGCTTTCTTT

v_gene: TRBV12-3/TRBV12-4
abundance: -
j_gene: TRBJ2-5
d_gene: -
CDR3aa: CASSLRGAETQYF
CDR3nt: TGTGCCAGCAGTTTAAGGGGCGCGGAGACCCAGTACTTC

v_gene: TRBV28
abundance: -
j_gene: TRBJ1-2
d_gene: -
CDR3aa: CASGQRSYGYTF
CDR3nt: TGTGCCAGCGGACAGCGGTCTTATGGCTACACCTTC

v_gene: TRBV27
abundance: -
j_gene: TRBJ2-5
d_gene: -
CDR3aa: CASSSVFQETQYF
CDR3nt: TGTGCCAGCAGTTCCGTATTTCAAGAGACCCAGTACTTC

v_gene: TRBV7-9
abundance: -
j_gene: TRBJ1-5
d_gene: -
CDR3aa: CASSTSGANQPQHF
CDR3nt: TGTGCCAGCAGCACCTCAGGGGCGAATCAGCCCCAGCATTTT

v_gene: TRBV18
abundance: once
j_gene: TRBJ2-7
d_gene: -
CDR3aa: CASSPSFRGTTYEQYF
CDR3nt: TGTGCCAGCTCACCATCCTTTAGGGGAACAACCTACGAGCAGTACTTC

v_gene: TRBV28
abundance: -
j_gene: TRBJ2-1
d_gene: -
CDR3aa: CASSSFGSSYNEQFF
CDR3nt: TGTGCCAGCAGCTCCTTCGGGAGCTCCTACAATGAGCAGTTCTTC

v_gene: TRBV7-9
abundance: once
j_gene: TRBJ1-2
d_gene: -
CDR3aa: CASSLVNYGYTF
CDR3nt: TGTGCCAGCAGCTTAGTAAACTATGGCTACACCTTC

v_gene: TRBV14
abundance: -
j_gene: TRBJ2-1
d_gene: TRBD2
CDR3aa: CASSFRGGGNNEQFF
CDR3nt: TGTGCCAGCAGTTTCCGGGGGGGCGGAAACAATGAGCAGTTCTTC

v_gene: TRBV5-8
abundance: -
j_gene: TRBJ1-1
d_gene: TRBD1
CDR3aa: CASSRGGQTGTEAFF
CDR3nt: TGTGCCAGCAGCCGGGGGGGACAGACGGGGACTGAAGCTTTCTTT

v_gene: TRBV18
abundance: -
j_gene: TRBJ1-1
d_gene: TRBD1
CDR3aa: CASSPLDRENTEAFF
CDR3nt: TGTGCCAGCTCACCACTGGACAGGGAGAACACTGAAGCTTTCTTT

v_gene: TRBV7-9
abundance: -
j_gene: TRBJ1-1
d_gene: -
CDR3aa: CASTSSPSGAFF
CDR3nt: TGTGCCAGCACCTCCTCTCCCTCGGGAGCTTTCTTT

v_gene: TRBV5-1
abundance: -
j_gene: TRBJ1-1
d_gene: -
CDR3aa: CASTQGPSNTEAFF
CDR3nt: TGCGCCAGCACTCAGGGTCCATCTAACACTGAAGCTTTCTTT

v_gene: TRBV5-1
abundance: once
j_gene: TRBJ2-7
d_gene: -
CDR3aa: CASSLNWGRESYEQYF
CDR3nt: TGCGCCAGCAGCTTGAATTGGGGGCGCGAATCCTACGAGCAGTACTTC

v_gene: TRBV3-1/TRBV3-2
abundance: -
j_gene: TRBJ2-5
d_gene: -
CDR3aa: CASSQDSIQTQYF
CDR3nt: TGTGCCAGCAGCCAAGACAGTATCCAGACCCAGTACTTC

v_gene: TRBV7-3
abundance: few
j_gene: TRBJ2-2
d_gene: -
CDR3aa: CASSLKGGHLGGYTGELFF
CDR3nt: TGTGCCAGCAGCTTAAAAGGAGGCCATCTAGGGGGATACACCGGGGAGCTGTTTTTT

v_gene: TRBV6-1
abundance: -
j_gene: TRBJ1-5
d_gene: -
CDR3aa: CASRDPGGQNQPQHF
CDR3nt: TGTGCCAGCCGTGACCCGGGGGGCCAAAATCAGCCCCAGCATTTT

v_gene: TRBV9
abundance: -
j_gene: TRBJ1-6
d_gene: -
CDR3aa: CASSGPQGAGNNSPLHF
CDR3nt: TGTGCCAGCAGCGGGCCACAAGGGGCAGGGAATAATTCACCCCTCCACTTT